This entry is about one TCR beta chain. Its cognate antigen is unknown. These data belong to a study of T cell responses to AZD1222 COVID-19 vaccine. Study results and limitations: Females made up more of the donors, who were largely white British, and clonal diversity may have come out too low.

The repertoire was sequenced with immunoSEQ multiplex PCR; TCRdb's copy has only in-frame clones and lacks some. The table lists 200,000 or so clones, 85% to 95% of them singletons. The CDR3 sequence is 14 residues long. V dropped 7 bases and J dropped 4; count of bases not matched to a gene: 7. Per germline, CDR1 MNHEY and CDR2 SMNVEV (reference sequence). J is TRBJ1-5 and V is TRBV27; 7 nucleotides agree with TRBD1. This TCR came from an adult in good health. This sample comprised peripheral blood, obtained on day 0 of MenACWY control vaccination. The DNA of the CDR3 is TGTGCCAGCAATGGGGCAGGGGGGAATCAGCCCCAGCATTTT. Protein sequence: CASNGAGGNQPQHF.